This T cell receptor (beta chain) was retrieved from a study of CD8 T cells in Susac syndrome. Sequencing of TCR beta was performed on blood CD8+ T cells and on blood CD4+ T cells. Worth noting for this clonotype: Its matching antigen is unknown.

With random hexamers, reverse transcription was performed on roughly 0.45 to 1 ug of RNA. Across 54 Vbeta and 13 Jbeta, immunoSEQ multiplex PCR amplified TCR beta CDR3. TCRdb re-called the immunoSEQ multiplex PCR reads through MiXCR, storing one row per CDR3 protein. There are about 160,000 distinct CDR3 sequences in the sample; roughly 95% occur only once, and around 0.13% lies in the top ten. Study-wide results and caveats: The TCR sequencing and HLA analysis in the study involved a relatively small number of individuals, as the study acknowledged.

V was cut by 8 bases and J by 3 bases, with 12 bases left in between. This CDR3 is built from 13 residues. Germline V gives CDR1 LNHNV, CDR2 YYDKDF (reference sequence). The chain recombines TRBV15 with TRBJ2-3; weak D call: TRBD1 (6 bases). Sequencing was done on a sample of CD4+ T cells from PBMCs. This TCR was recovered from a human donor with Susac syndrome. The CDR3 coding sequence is TGTGCCACCCAAAGAGGGGGTACAGATACGCAGTATTTT. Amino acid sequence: CATQRGGTDTQYF. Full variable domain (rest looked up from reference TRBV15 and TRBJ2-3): DAMVIQNPRYQVTQFGKPVTLSCSQTLNHNVMYWYQQKSSQAPKLLFHYYDKDFNNEADTPDNFQSRRPNTSFCFLDIRSPGLGDTAMYLCATQRGGTDTQYFGPGTRLTVL.